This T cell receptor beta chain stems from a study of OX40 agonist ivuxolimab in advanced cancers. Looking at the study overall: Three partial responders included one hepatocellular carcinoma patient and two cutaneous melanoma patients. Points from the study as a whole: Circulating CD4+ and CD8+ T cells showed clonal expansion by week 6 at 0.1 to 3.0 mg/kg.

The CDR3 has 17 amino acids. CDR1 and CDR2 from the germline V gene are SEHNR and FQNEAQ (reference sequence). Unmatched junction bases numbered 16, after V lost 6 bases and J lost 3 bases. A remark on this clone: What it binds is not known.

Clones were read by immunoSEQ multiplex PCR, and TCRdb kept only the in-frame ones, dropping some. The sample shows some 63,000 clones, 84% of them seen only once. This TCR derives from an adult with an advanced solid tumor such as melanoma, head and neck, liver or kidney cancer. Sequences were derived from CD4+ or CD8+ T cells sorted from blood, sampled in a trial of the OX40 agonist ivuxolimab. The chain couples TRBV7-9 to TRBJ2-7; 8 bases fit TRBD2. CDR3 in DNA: TGTGCCAGCAGTAGTGTCGCAGGGCGGGGGGAACTCTACGAGCAGTACTTC. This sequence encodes CASSSVAGRGELYEQYF.